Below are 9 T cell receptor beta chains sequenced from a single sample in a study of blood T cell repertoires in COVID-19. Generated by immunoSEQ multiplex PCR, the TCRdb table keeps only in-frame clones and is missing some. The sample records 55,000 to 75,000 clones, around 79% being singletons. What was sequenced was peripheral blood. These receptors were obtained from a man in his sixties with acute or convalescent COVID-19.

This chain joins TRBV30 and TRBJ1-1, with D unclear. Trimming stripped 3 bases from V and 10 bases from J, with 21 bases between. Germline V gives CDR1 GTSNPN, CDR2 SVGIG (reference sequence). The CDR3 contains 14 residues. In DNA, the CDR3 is TGTGCCTGGAGAACACCGGAGGGAAGAGGAATAGCTTTCTTT. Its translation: CAWRTPEGRGIAFF.

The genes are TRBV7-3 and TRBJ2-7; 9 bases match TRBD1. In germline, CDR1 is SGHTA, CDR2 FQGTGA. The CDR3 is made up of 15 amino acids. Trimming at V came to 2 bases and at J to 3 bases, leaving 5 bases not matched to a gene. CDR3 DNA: TGTGCCAGCAGCTTAGGGACAGGGCCCGGCTACGAGCAGTACTTC. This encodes CASSLGTGPGYEQYF.

CDR3 nucleotides: TGTGCCAGCAGGCCAAGTGGGGGGGGTAATGAGCAGTTCTTC. Encoded protein: CASRPSGGGNEQFF. The rearrangement links TRBV6-5 to TRBJ2-1; 7 bases agree with TRBD2. Germline trimming cut 6 bases from V and 7 bases from J; bases unmatched to any gene: 9. CDR3 length: 14 amino acids. Germline V lookup: CDR1 MNHEY, CDR2 SVGAGI.

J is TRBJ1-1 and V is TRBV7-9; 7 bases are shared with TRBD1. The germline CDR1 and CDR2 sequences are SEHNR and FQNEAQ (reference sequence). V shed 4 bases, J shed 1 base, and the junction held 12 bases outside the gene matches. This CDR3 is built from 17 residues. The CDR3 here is CASSYRTGETGNTEAFF. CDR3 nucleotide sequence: TGTGCCAGCAGCTACCGAACAGGGGAGACCGGGAACACTGAAGCTTTCTTT.

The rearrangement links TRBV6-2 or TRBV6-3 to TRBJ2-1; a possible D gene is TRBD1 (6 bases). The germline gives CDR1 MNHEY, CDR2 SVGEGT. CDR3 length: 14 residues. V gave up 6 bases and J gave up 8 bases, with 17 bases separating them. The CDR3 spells CASSPVYREHEQFF. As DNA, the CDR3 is TGTGCCAGCAGCCCCGTTTACAGGGAGCATGAGCAGTTCTTC.

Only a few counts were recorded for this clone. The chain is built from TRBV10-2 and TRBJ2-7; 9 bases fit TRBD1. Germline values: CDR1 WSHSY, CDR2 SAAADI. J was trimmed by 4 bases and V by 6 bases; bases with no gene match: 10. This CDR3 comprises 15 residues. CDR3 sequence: CASSTTGTGSYEQYF. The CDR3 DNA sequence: TGCGCCAGCAGCACTACCGGGACAGGGAGTTACGAGCAGTACTTC.

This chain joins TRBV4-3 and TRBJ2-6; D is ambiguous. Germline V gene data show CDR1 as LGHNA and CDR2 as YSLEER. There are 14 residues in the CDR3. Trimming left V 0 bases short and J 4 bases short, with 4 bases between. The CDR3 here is CASSQDAGANVLTF. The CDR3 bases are TGCGCCAGCAGCCAAGATGCGGGGGCCAACGTCCTGACTTTC.

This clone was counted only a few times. The DNA of the CDR3 is TGTGCCAGCAGCCCCGGCTATGGAGGGTCCTACGAGCAGTACTTC. Translated, it gives CASSPGYGGSYEQYF. The chain carries TRBV11-2 and TRBJ2-7; perhaps TRBD2 as D (6 bases). V lost 5 bases, J lost 1 base, and 15 bases lay in between. Per germline, CDR1 SGHAT and CDR2 FQNNGV. The CDR3 consists of 15 residues.

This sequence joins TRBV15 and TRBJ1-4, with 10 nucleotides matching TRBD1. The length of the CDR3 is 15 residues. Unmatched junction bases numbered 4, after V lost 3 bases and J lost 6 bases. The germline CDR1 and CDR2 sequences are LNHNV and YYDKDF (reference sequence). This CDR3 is CATSSRDRGDEKLFF. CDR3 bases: TGTGCCACCAGCAGCCGGGACAGGGGAGATGAAAAACTGTTTTTT.